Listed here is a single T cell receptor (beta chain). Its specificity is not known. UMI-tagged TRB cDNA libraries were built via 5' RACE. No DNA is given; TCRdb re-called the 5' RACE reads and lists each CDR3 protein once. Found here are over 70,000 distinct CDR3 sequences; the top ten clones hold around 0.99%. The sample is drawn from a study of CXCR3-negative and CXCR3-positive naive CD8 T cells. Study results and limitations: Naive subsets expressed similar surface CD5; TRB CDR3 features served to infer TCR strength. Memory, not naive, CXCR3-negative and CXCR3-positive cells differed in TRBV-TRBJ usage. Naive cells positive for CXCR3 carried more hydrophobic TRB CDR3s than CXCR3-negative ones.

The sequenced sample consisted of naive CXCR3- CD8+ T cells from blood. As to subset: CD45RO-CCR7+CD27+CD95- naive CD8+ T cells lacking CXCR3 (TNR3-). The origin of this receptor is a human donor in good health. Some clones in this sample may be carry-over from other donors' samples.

CDR3 protein: CSTPQGYNEQFF. The chain carries TRBV29-1 and TRBJ2-1; TCRdb selects TRBD1, and the lack of DNA leaves this call unchecked. Germline loops: CDR1 SQVTM, CDR2 ANQGSEA. This CDR3 contains 12 residues.